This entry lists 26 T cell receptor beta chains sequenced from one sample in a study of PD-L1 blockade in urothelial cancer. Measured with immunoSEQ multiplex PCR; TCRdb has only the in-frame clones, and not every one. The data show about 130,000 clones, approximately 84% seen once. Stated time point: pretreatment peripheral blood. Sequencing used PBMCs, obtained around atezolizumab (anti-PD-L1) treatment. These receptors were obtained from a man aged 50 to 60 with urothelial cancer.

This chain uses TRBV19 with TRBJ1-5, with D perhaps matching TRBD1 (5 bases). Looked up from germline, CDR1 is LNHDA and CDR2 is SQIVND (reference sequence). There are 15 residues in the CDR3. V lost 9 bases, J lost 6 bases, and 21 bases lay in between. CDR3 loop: CASVYRPTGGQPQHF. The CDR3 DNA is TGTGCCAGCGTGTACAGGCCTACCGGGGGTCAGCCCCAGCATTTT.

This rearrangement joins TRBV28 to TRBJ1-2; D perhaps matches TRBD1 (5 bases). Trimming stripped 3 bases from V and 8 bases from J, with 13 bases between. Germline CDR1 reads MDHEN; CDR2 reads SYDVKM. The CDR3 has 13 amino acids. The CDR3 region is CASSFRQGGGYTF. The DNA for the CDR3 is TGTGCCAGCAGTTTCCGGCAGGGTGGCGGCTACACCTTC.

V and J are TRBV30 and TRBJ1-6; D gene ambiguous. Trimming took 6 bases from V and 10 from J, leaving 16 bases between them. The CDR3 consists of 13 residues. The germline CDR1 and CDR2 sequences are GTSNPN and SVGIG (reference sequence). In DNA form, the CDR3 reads TGTGCCTGCAGCGGCCGGCAAACATCACCCCTCCACTTT. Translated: CACSGRQTSPLHF. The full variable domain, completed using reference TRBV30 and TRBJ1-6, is SQTIHQWPATLVQPVGSPLSLECTVEGTSNPNLYWYRQAAGRGLQLLFYSVGIGQISSEVPQNLSASRPQDRQFILSSKKLLLSDSGFYLCACSGRQTSPLHFGNGTRLTVT.

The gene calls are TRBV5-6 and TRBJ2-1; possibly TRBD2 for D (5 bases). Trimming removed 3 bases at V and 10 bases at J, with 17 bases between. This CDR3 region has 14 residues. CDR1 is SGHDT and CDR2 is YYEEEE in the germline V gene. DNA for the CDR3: TGTGCCAGCAGCTCGAGCGGTACCGCCGGGGAGCAGTTCTTC. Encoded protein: CASSSSGTAGEQFF.

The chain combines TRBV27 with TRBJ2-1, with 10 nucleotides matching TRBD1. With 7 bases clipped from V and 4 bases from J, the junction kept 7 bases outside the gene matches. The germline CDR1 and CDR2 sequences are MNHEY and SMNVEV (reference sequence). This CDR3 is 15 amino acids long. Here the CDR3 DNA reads TGTGCCAGCACCCCGGGACAGGGGTTTTACAATGAGCAGTTCTTC. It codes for CASTPGQGFYNEQFF.

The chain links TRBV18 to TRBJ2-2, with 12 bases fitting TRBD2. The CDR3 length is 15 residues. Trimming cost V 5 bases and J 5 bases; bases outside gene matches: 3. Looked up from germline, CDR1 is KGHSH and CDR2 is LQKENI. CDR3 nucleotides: TGTGCCAGCTCATTTGGACTAGCGGGAACCGGGGAGCTGTTTTTT. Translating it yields CASSFGLAGTGELFF. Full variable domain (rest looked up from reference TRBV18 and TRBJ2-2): NAGVMQNPRHLVRRRGQEARLRCSPMKGHSHVYWYRQLPEEGLKFMVYLQKENIIDESGMPKERFSAEFPKEGPSILRIQQVVRGDSAAYFCASSFGLAGTGELFFGEGSRLTVL.

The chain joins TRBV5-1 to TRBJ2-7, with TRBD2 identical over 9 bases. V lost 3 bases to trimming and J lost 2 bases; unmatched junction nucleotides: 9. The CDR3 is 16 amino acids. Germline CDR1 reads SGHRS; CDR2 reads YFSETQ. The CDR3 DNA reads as TGCGCCAGCAGCTATCAGCAGACTAGCGGACCCTACGAGCAGTACTTC. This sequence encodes CASSYQQTSGPYEQYF.

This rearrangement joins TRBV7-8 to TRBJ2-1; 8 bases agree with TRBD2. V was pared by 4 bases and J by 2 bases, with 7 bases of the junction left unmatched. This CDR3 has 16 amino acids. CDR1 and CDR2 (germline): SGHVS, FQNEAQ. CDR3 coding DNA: TGTGCCAGCAGCTCACTGAGCGGGAGTGCCTACAATGAGCAGTTCTTC. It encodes CASSSLSGSAYNEQFF.

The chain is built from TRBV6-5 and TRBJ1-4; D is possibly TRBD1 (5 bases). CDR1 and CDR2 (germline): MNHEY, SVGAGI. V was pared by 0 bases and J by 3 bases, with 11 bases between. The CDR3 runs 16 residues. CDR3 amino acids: CASSYSSGWSNEKLFF. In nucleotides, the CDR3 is TGTGCCAGCAGTTACTCGTCAGGGTGGTCTAATGAAAAACTGTTTTTT.

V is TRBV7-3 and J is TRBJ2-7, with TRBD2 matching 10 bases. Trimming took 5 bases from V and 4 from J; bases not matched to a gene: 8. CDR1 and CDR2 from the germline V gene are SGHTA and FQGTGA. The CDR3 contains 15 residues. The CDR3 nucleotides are TGTGCCAGCAGCGCCTACACTAGCGGGATGTACGAGCAGTACTTC. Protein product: CASSAYTSGMYEQYF.

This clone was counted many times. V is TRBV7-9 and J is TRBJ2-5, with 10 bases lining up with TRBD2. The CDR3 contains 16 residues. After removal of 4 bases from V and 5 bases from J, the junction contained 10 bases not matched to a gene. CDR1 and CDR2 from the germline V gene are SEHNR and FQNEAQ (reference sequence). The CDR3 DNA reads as TGTGCCAGCAGCTCAACTAGCGGGGTCGCGTGGGAGACCCAGTACTTC. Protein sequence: CASSSTSGVAWETQYF. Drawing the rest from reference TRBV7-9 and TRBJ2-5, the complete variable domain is DTGVSQNPRHKITKRGQNVTFRCDPISEHNRLYWYRQTLGQGPEFLTYFQNEAQLEKSRLLSDRFSAERPKGSFSTLEIQRTEQGDSAMYLCASSSTSGVAWETQYFGPGTRLLVL.

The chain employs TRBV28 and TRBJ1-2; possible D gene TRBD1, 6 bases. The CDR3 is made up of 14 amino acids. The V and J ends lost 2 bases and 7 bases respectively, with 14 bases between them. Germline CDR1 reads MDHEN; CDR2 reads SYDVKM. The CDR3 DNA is TGTGCCAGCAGTTTAGGTCAGGGGTTGGGTGGCTACACCTTC. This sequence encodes CASSLGQGLGGYTF.

The CDR3 region is CASSPRRRLNEQFF. In nucleotides, the CDR3 is TGTGCCAGCTCACCACGTCGGCGGCTAAATGAGCAGTTCTTC. The chain uses TRBV18 and TRBJ2-1; no clear D gene. V lost 1 base to trimming and J lost 7 bases, with 11 bases between them. This CDR3 region has 14 residues. Per germline, CDR1 KGHSH and CDR2 LQKENI.

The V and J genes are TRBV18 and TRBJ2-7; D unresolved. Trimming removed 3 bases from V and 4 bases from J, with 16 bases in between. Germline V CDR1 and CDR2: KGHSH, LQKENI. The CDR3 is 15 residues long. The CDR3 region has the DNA TGTGCCAGCTCACCGATCATGACTCCCTCTTACGAGCAGTACTTC. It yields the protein CASSPIMTPSYEQYF.

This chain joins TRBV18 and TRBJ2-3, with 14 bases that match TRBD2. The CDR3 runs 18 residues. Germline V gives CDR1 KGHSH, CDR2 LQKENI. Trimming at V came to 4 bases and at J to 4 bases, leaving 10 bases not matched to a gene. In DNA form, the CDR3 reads TGTGCCAGCTCACAAACGACTAGCGGGAGGGCCGGGGCAGATACGCAGTATTTT. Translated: CASSQTTSGRAGADTQYF.

The CDR3: CASSPGSQGYYNEQFF. The CDR3 coding sequence is TGCGCCAGCAGCCCTGGCTCTCAGGGTTACTACAATGAGCAGTTCTTC. V is TRBV5-1 and J is TRBJ2-1, with D possibly being TRBD1 (5 bases). In germline, CDR1 is SGHRS, CDR2 YFSETQ. V was clipped by 4 bases and J by 3 bases, with 17 bases between them. The CDR3 has 16 residues.

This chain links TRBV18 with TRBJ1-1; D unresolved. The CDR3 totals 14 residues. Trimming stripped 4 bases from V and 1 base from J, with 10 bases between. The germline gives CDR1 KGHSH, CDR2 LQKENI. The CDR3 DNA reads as TGTGCCAGCTCACAGGAGGGATCGAACACTGAAGCTTTCTTT. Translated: CASSQEGSNTEAFF.

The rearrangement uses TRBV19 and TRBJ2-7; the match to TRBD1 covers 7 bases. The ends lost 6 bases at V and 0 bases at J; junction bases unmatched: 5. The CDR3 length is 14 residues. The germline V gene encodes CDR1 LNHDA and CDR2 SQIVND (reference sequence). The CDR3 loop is CASRPGTVSYEQYF. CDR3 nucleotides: TGTGCCAGTAGGCCCGGGACAGTCTCCTACGAGCAGTACTTC.

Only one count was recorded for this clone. DNA of the CDR3: TGTGCCAGCAGTGAAGCGGGACAGCGAGGTAACTATGGCTACACCTTC. This gives the protein CASSEAGQRGNYGYTF. V is TRBV6-1 and J is TRBJ1-2; 7 positions match TRBD1. The CDR3 has 16 residues. The V and J ends lost 0 bases and 1 base, in that order; junction bases with no gene match: 5. CDR1 and CDR2 from the germline V gene are MNHNS and SASEGT.

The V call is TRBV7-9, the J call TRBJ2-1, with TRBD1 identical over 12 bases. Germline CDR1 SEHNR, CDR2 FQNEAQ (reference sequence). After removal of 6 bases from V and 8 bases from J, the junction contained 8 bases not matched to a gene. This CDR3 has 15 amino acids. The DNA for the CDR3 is TGTGCCAGCAGTTTGGGACAGGGGGCGCGAGATGAGCAGTTCTTC. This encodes CASSLGQGARDEQFF.

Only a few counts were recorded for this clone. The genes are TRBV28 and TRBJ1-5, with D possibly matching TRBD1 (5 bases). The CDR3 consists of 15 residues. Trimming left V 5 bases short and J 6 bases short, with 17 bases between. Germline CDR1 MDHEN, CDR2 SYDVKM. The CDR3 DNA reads TGTGCCAGCAGTACAAGGCGTTCCGGGGGTCAGCCCCAGCATTTT. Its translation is CASSTRRSGGQPQHF. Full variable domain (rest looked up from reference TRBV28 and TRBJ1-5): DVKVTQSSRYLVKRTGEKVFLECVQDMDHENMFWYRQDPGLGLRLIYFSYDVKMKEKGDIPEGYSVSREKKERFSLILESASTNQTSMYLCASSTRRSGGQPQHFGDGTRLSIL.

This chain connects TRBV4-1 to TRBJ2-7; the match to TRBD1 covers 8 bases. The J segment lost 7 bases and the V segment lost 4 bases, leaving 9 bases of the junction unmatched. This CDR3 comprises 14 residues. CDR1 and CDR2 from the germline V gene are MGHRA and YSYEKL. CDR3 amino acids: CASSPLGRGREQYF. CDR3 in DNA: TGCGCCAGCAGCCCACTGGGCAGGGGGCGGGAGCAGTACTTC.

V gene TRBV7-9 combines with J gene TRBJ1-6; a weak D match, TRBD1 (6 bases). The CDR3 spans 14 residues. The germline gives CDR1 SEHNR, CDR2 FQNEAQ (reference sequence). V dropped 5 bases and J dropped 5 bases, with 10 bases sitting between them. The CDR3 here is CASSREGDNSPLHF. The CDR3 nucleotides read TGTGCCAGCAGCCGAGAGGGGGATAATTCACCCCTCCACTTT.

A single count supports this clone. This CDR3 is CAISEVGQETQYF. DNA of the CDR3: TGTGCCATCAGTGAAGTCGGCCAAGAGACCCAGTACTTC. The chain carries TRBV10-3 and TRBJ2-5; D ambiguous. The ends were cut back, 3 bases at V and 1 base at J, with 6 bases in the middle. The germline V gene has CDR1 ENHRY and CDR2 SYGVKD. The CDR3 spans 13 residues.

In DNA, the CDR3 is TGTGCCACTAAGTTTAAGGCTAGCGGGACATACAATGAGCAGTTCTTC. Amino acids: CATKFKASGTYNEQFF. This chain joins TRBV27 and TRBJ2-1, with 9 positions matching TRBD2. V lost 10 bases to trimming and J lost 4 bases; unmatched junction nucleotides: 14. From germline, CDR1 is MNHEY and CDR2 SMNVEV (reference sequence). The CDR3 covers 16 residues.

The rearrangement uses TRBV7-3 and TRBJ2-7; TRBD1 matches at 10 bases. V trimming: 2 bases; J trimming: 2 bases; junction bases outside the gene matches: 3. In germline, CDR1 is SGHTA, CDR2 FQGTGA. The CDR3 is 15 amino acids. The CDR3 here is CASSLWGQGTYEQYF. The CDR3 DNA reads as TGTGCCAGCAGCTTATGGGGACAGGGGACCTACGAGCAGTACTTC.